This T cell receptor (beta chain) was sequenced for a study of blood T cell repertoires in COVID-19. TCRdb's copy holds only in-frame clones and misses some; the assay was immunoSEQ multiplex PCR. Among approximately 440,000 clones listed, approximately 88% were seen once. This clone was seen a handful of times. CDR3 size: 11 residues. Trimming removed 5 bases from V and 8 bases from J, with 7 bases in between. Looked up from germline, CDR1 is MNHEY and CDR2 is SVGAGI. This TCR was recovered from a woman aged 45 to 65 with COVID-19, enrolled during active disease. The V gene is TRBV6-5, the J gene TRBJ2-4; D not resolved. The sample comprised peripheral blood. CDR3 DNA sequence: TGTGCCAGCAGTACCACGGACATTCAGTACTTC. It codes for CASSTTDIQYF.